The 24 T cell receptor beta chains listed next were all sequenced from one sample in a study of CD8 T cells in Susac syndrome. Random hexamers primed reverse transcription of about 0.5 to 1 ug RNA. MiXCR, run by TCRdb on the immunoSEQ multiplex PCR reads, gives a single entry per CDR3 protein. The repertoire holds approximately 140,000 distinct CDR3 sequences, with about 94% as singletons. Material: CD8+ T cells from PBMCs. The receptors were sampled from a human donor in good health.

With respect to this clonotype: The germline gene is not matched at one end of the junction; a read error may be the cause. The chain joins TRBV4-3 to TRBJ1-2; 7 bases map to TRBD1. CDR3 size: 15 residues. CDR1 and CDR2 (germline): LGHNA, YSLEER. The CDR3 nucleotides read TGCGCCAGCAGCCCGGCGGAAGGGGGCAAATATGGCCACACCTTC. Its translation: CASSPAEGGKYGHTF.

The chain has TRBV27 and TRBJ2-1, with 8 bases identical to TRBD2. The germline V gene has CDR1 MNHEY and CDR2 SMNVEV (reference sequence). V lost 5 bases and J lost 14; bases outside the gene matches: 5. CDR3 length equals 11 residues. The CDR3 nucleotides read TGTGCCAGCAGTGTTAGCGGGAACGAGTTCTTC. It codes for CASSVSGNEFF.

This clonotype has a single count. The V gene is TRBV27, the J gene TRBJ2-1; 14 bases fit TRBD2. The CDR3 contains 17 residues. V shed 4 bases, J shed 7 bases, and the junction held 9 bases outside the gene matches. Per the germline V gene, CDR1 is MNHEY and CDR2 is SMNVEV (reference sequence). As DNA, the CDR3 is TGTGCCAGCAGTTCCAGACTAGCGGGAGGGGCTAGGAATGAGCAGTTCTTC. Its translation is CASSSRLAGGARNEQFF.

The chain employs TRBV11-2 and TRBJ2-4, with a weak D call TRBD2 (5 bases). V was shortened by 3 bases and J by 8 bases, with 11 bases between the two germline ends. The CDR3 length is 13 residues. Germline-derived CDR1 and CDR2 are SGHAT and FQNNGV. CDR3 residues: CASSFLPGDIQYF. The CDR3 DNA reads TGTGCCAGCAGCTTCCTTCCCGGGGACATTCAGTACTTC.

The chain has TRBV3-1 and TRBJ2-2, with 8 bases lining up with TRBD1. Germline CDR1 is LGHDT and CDR2 is YNNKEL (reference sequence). The CDR3 length is 16 residues. The V segment lost 1 base and the J segment 9 bases; nucleotides outside the gene matches: 10. CDR3 sequence reads: CASSQVFQGAARELFF. In nucleotides, the CDR3 is TGTGCCAGCAGCCAAGTCTTTCAGGGGGCGGCCCGGGAGCTGTTTTTT.

The gene calls are TRBV29-1 and TRBJ1-2, with TRBD1 matching over 8 bases. The CDR3 has 12 residues. Germline CDR1 SQVTM, CDR2 ANQGSEA. V gave up 6 bases and J gave up 5 bases; unmatched junction bases: 5. The CDR3 here is CSVPDRVYGYTF. In DNA form, the CDR3 reads TGCAGCGTACCGGACAGGGTTTATGGCTACACCTTC.

The rearrangement uses TRBV28 and TRBJ2-3, with TRBD2 matching over 13 bases. V lost 6 bases, J lost 2 bases, and 5 bases stayed unmatched. CDR1 is MDHEN, CDR2 SYDVKM, per germline. This CDR3 region has 16 residues. The CDR3 nucleotides read TGTGCCAGCAGACACGGACTAGCGGGGGACACAGATACGCAGTATTTT. This codes for CASRHGLAGDTDTQYF. Together with reference TRBV28 and TRBJ2-3, the CDR3 gives the full variable domain: DVKVTQSSRYLVKRTGEKVFLECVQDMDHENMFWYRQDPGLGLRLIYFSYDVKMKEKGDIPEGYSVSREKKERFSLILESASTNQTSMYLCASRHGLAGDTDTQYFGPGTRLTVL.

The chain has TRBV11-3 and TRBJ2-1, with TRBD2 matching 7 bases. Germline V lookup: CDR1 SGHNT, CDR2 YENEEA. This CDR3 is 16 amino acids long. Trimming cost V 5 bases and J 2 bases; bases outside gene matches: 9. As DNA, the CDR3 is TGTGCCAGCAGCCCCTGGAAGAGCGGGACCTACAATGAGCAGTTCTTC. Protein sequence: CASSPWKSGTYNEQFF.

The V and J genes are TRBV27 and TRBJ2-4; weak D call: TRBD1 (5 bases). Trimming removed 5 bases at V and 6 bases at J, with 14 bases between. There are 14 residues in the CDR3. CDR1 is MNHEY and CDR2 is SMNVEV in the germline V gene (reference sequence). CDR3 sequence: CASSTPDTSNIQYF. CDR3 sequence (DNA): TGTGCCAGCAGTACTCCGGACACCTCAAACATTCAGTACTTC.

The rearrangement joins TRBV6-6 to TRBJ2-7; D unclear. Trimming took 1 base from V and 4 from J, leaving 8 bases between them. Germline V gene lookup returns CDR1 MNHNY and CDR2 SVGAGI (reference sequence). The CDR3 totals 13 residues. CDR3 in DNA: TGTGCCAGCAGTTACTTAGTGGAATACGAGCAGTACTTC. Amino acid sequence: CASSYLVEYEQYF.

The rearrangement joins TRBV15 to TRBJ1-1; possible D gene TRBD1, 6 bases. Germline CDR1 and CDR2: LNHNV and YYDKDF (reference sequence). V was shortened by 0 bases and J by 4 bases, with 15 bases between the two germline ends. The CDR3 spans 16 residues. CDR3 DNA sequence: TGTGCCACCAGCAGAGAACAGGGAAAGGTCGGCACTGAAGCTTTCTTT. Protein: CATSREQGKVGTEAFF.

J is TRBJ2-3 and V is TRBV28; D is uncertain. The germline gives CDR1 MDHEN, CDR2 SYDVKM. The CDR3 is 12 amino acids. Trimming took off 6 bases at V and 2 bases at J, with 6 bases between the two ends. This CDR3 reads CASSTHTDTQYF. The CDR3, as DNA: TGTGCCAGCAGCACCCACACAGATACGCAGTATTTT. Looking up the rest from reference TRBV28 and TRBJ2-3 gives the full variable domain: DVKVTQSSRYLVKRTGEKVFLECVQDMDHENMFWYRQDPGLGLRLIYFSYDVKMKEKGDIPEGYSVSREKKERFSLILESASTNQTSMYLCASSTHTDTQYFGPGTRLTVL.

The chain's CDR3 is CASSLEGQEMSYGYTF. In DNA form, the CDR3 reads TGTGCCAGCAGCTTAGAAGGACAGGAAATGTCCTATGGCTACACCTTC. V gene TRBV13 combines with J gene TRBJ1-2, with 7 bases identical to TRBD1. In germline, CDR1 is PRHDT, CDR2 FYEKMQ (reference sequence). Trimming cost V 1 base and J 4 bases; bases outside gene matches: 9. The CDR3 length is 16 residues.

CDR3 in amino acids: CASSQEFDENTEAFF. CDR3 DNA: TGCGCCAGCAGCCAAGAGTTCGACGAGAACACTGAAGCTTTCTTT. The chain is built from TRBV4-3 and TRBJ1-1; D remains unclear. Germline CDR1 LGHNA, CDR2 YSLEER. Trimming took 0 bases from V and 1 from J, leaving 9 bases between them. This CDR3 region has 15 residues.

This chain joins TRBV20-1 and TRBJ2-7; D not certain. This CDR3 spans 15 amino acids. The V end was cut by 0 bases, the J end by 0 bases, with 12 bases between. Germline CDR1 is DFQATT and CDR2 is SNEGSKA (reference sequence). The CDR3 DNA reads as TGCAGTGCTAGAGATCTGGCTCATAACTCCTACGAGCAGTACTTC. The encoded protein is CSARDLAHNSYEQYF.

The chain carries TRBV19 and TRBJ2-7; maybe TRBD2 (5 bases). The CDR3 sequence is 13 residues long. Germline assignment: CDR1 LNHDA and CDR2 SQIVND (reference sequence). Trimming shortened V by 5 bases and J by 4 bases, and 12 bases separated the two germline ends. CDR3 protein: CASSPGTLYEQYF. The DNA of the CDR3 is TGTGCCAGTAGTCCGGGAACTTTATACGAGCAGTACTTC.

This clonotype was detected only once. The V and J genes are TRBV20-1 and TRBJ2-7; the D is unclear. Germline assignment: CDR1 DFQATT and CDR2 SNEGSKA (reference sequence). This CDR3 has 11 residues. Trimming cost V 5 bases and J 3 bases, with 8 bases left between them. CDR3 bases: TGCAGTGCTCGGACCCTCTACGAGCAGTACTTC. Translation gives CSARTLYEQYF.

The rearrangement links TRBV30 to TRBJ2-1; D not certain. Germline loops: CDR1 GTSNPN, CDR2 SVGIG (reference sequence). This CDR3 comprises 14 residues. V lost 3 bases, J lost 1 base, and 10 bases lay in between. CDR3 region: CAWRQMGSYNEQFF. Written as DNA, the CDR3 is TGTGCCTGGAGGCAGATGGGGTCCTACAATGAGCAGTTCTTC.

The CDR3 DNA sequence: TGTGCCAGCAGCCCGGTTGGGGCCGGGGAGCTGTTTTTT. Amino acids: CASSPVGAGELFF. This chain links TRBV13 with TRBJ2-2, with D unclear. The CDR3 totals 13 residues. Looked up from germline, CDR1 is PRHDT and CDR2 is FYEKMQ (reference sequence). V was clipped by 5 bases and J by 6 bases, with 10 bases between them.

In its sample, this clonotype was seen a few times. Written as DNA, the CDR3 is TGTGCCAGCAGCTTATCACCGGGACAGGGTCAGTTCTTC. This encodes CASSLSPGQGQFF. The V and J genes are TRBV5-6 and TRBJ2-1; 9 nucleotides agree with TRBD1. V dropped 2 bases and J dropped 13; count of bases not matched to a gene: 7. In germline, CDR1 is SGHDT, CDR2 YYEEEE. CDR3 length: 13 residues.

This clonotype was seen a handful of times. The V call is TRBV27, the J call TRBJ1-1; no firm D call. Trimming pared 4 bases from V and 4 bases from J, leaving 4 bases between. This CDR3 comprises 11 residues. Germline assignment: CDR1 MNHEY and CDR2 SMNVEV (reference sequence). The CDR3 coding sequence is TGTGCCAGCAGTTGGGGCACTGAAGCTTTCTTT. Translated: CASSWGTEAFF.

This chain connects TRBV14 to TRBJ2-7, with TRBD1 identical over 8 bases. V trimming: 5 bases; J trimming: 5 bases; junction bases outside the gene matches: 14. The length of the CDR3 is 16 residues. CDR1 and CDR2 (germline): SGHDN, FVKESK. Here the CDR3 reads CASSDSLQGARDEQYF. As DNA, the CDR3 is TGTGCCAGCAGCGATAGTCTTCAGGGGGCCCGTGACGAGCAGTACTTC.

The chain joins TRBV6-5 to TRBJ2-7, with D unclear. Germline V gives CDR1 MNHEY, CDR2 SVGAGI. V lost 2 bases to trimming and J lost 3 bases, with 11 bases between them. The CDR3 has 14 residues. The DNA for the CDR3 is TGTGCCAGCAGTTACGATCGGCAAGTCTACGAGCAGTACTTC. It codes for CASSYDRQVYEQYF.

CDR3 amino acids: CASSGGTRSEAFF. CDR3 in DNA: TGTGCCAGCAGCGGAGGGACCCGCAGCGAAGCTTTCTTT. The chain is built from TRBV13 and TRBJ1-1; D possibly corresponds to TRBD1 (5 bases). This CDR3 spans 13 amino acids. Germline lookup yields CDR1 PRHDT and CDR2 FYEKMQ (reference sequence). Trimming removed 5 bases from V and 8 bases from J, with 15 bases in between.